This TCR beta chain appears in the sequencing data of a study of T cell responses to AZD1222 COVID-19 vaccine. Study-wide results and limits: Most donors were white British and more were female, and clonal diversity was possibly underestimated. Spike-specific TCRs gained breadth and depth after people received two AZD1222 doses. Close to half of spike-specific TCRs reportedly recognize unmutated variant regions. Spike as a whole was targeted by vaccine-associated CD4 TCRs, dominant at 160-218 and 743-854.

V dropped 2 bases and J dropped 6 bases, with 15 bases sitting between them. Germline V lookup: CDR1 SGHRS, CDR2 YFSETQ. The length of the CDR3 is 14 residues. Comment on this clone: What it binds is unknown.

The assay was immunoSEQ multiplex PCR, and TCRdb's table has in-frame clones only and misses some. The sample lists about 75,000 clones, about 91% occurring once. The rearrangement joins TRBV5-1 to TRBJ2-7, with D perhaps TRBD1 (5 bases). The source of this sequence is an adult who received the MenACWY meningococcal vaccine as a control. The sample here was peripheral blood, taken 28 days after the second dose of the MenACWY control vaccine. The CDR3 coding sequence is TGCGCCAGCAGCTTTTCCCAGGGTAACTCCGAGCAGTACTTC. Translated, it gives CASSFSQGNSEQYF.